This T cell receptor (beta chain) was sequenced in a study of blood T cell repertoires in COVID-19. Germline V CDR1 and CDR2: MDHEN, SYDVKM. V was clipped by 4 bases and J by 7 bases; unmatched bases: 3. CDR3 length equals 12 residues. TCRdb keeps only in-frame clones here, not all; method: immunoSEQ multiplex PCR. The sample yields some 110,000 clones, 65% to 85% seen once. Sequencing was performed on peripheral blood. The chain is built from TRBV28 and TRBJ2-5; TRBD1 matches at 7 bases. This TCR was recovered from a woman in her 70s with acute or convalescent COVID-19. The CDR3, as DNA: TGTGCCAGCAGTTCCTCAGGGGGGACCCAGTACTTC. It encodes CASSSSGGTQYF.